Listed below are T cell receptor beta chains from one sample, sequenced in a study of blood T cell repertoires in COVID-19. Libraries were prepared by immunoSEQ multiplex PCR; TCRdb keeps only in-frame clonotypes and omits some of them. The profile shows more than 25,000 clones, roughly 90% of them singletons. Sample: peripheral blood. The receptors here all came from a human donor in a cohort sampled during active COVID-19. CDR3s include the opening cysteine and the closing phenylalanine or tryptophan. A D gene is named only where the DNA matches it firmly. Rows give clone size only sometimes, using once, few, many, or a class for an expanded clone.

clone size	V gene	J gene	D gene	CDR3 protein	CDR3 DNA
.	TRBV29-1	TRBJ2-2	TRBD1	CSVRTGGRANTGELFF	TGCAGCGTTCGGACAGGGGGCCGTGCGAACACCGGGGAGCTGTTTTTT
once	TRBV30	TRBJ2-1	TRBD2	CAWSVGSGTSGGPTYNEQFF	TGTGCCTGGAGTGTAGGGTCCGGGACTAGCGGGGGGCCAACCTACAATGAGCAGTTCTTC
.	TRBV27	TRBJ2-1	.	CASSLSRVSNEQFF	TGTGCCAGCAGTTTATCCCGGGTCAGCAATGAGCAGTTCTTC
.	TRBV2	TRBJ1-2	TRBD1	CASSAGTETNYGYTF	TGTGCCAGCAGTGCCGGGACAGAAACTAACTATGGCTACACCTTC
.	TRBV28	TRBJ2-1	TRBD2	CASSLSSGFQFF	TGTGCCAGCAGTTTATCTAGCGGCTTCCAGTTCTTC
.	TRBV28	TRBJ2-7	TRBD1	CASSSPDRVSEQYF	TGTGCCAGCAGTTCTCCGGACAGGGTAAGCGAGCAGTACTTC
.	TRBV27	TRBJ2-7	TRBD1	CASSAAGGRSYEQYF	TGTGCCAGCAGTGCAGCAGGGGGTAGGTCCTACGAGCAGTACTTC
.	TRBV19	TRBJ2-1	.	CASSMGDGGYNEQFF	TGTGCCAGTAGTATGGGCGATGGGGGGTACAATGAGCAGTTCTTC
.	TRBV27	TRBJ2-3	.	CASSLLTSTDTQYF	TGTGCCAGCAGTTTACTTACTAGCACAGATACGCAGTATTTT
.	TRBV9	TRBJ2-3	TRBD2	CASSPGLAGGDTDTQYF	TGTGCCAGCAGCCCGGGACTAGCGGGAGGGGACACAGATACGCAGTATTTT
.	TRBV19	TRBJ1-5	.	CASSLTENQPQHF	TGTGCCAGTAGCTTGACAGAGAATCAGCCCCAGCATTTT
.	TRBV7-6	TRBJ2-2	.	CASSATNTGELFF	TGTGCCAGCAGCGCGACGAACACCGGGGAGCTGTTTTTT
.	TRBV2	TRBJ2-5	.	CASSVAEETQYF	TGTGCCAGCAGTGTTGCGGAAGAGACCCAGTACTTC
once	TRBV6-5	TRBJ2-2	.	CASSRTGELFF	TGTGCCAGCAGTCGGACCGGGGAACTGTTTTTT
.	TRBV3-1/TRBV3-2	TRBJ2-2	.	CASSPNSGGELFF	TGTGCCAGCAGCCCTAATAGCGGCGGGGAGCTGTTTTTT
.	TRBV5-1	TRBJ2-7	.	CASSPDTSSVSYEQYF	TGCGCCAGCAGCCCGGACACCTCTTCCGTCTCCTACGAGCAGTACTTC
.	TRBV30	TRBJ1-1	TRBD1	CAWMNQGAGTEAFF	TGTGCCTGGATGAACCAGGGGGCCGGAACTGAAGCTTTCTTT
.	TRBV11-2	TRBJ1-2	.	CASSLKAGIRGYTF	TGTGCCAGCAGCTTAAAGGCAGGGATCCGTGGCTACACCTTC
few	TRBV6-5	TRBJ1-1	.	CASSHTPQMNTEAFF	TGTGCCAGCAGTCATACTCCTCAAATGAACACTGAAGCTTTCTTT
.	TRBV5-8	TRBJ2-2	TRBD1	CASSFRDRGPGELFF	TGTGCCAGCAGCTTCCGGGACAGGGGGCCCGGGGAGCTGTTTTTT
.	TRBV9	TRBJ1-2	TRBD1	CASSVRDRDGYTF	TGTGCCAGCAGCGTACGGGACAGGGATGGCTACACCTTC
.	TRBV7-2	TRBJ1-2	TRBD1	CASSDRDRLNYGYTF	TGTGCCAGCAGCGACCGGGACAGACTTAACTATGGCTACACCTTC
.	TRBV5-6	TRBJ2-5	.	CASSATTSETQYF	TGTGCCAGCAGCGCCACTACCTCGGAGACCCAGTACTTC
.	TRBV6-5	TRBJ2-1	TRBD2	CASHLLAEPYNEQFF	TGTGCCAGCCACCTACTAGCGGAGCCCTACAATGAGCAGTTCTTC
few	TRBV2	TRBJ1-1	.	CASSEALRRDPEAFF	TGTGCCAGCAGTGAAGCGCTTCGGAGGGACCCTGAAGCTTTCTTT
.	TRBV15	TRBJ1-5	.	CATSRGTVGQPQHF	TGTGCCACCAGCAGAGGGACAGTCGGGCAGCCCCAGCATTTT
.	TRBV6-6	TRBJ1-2	.	CASSYSGRGYGYTF	TGTGCCAGCAGTTACTCGGGTCGCGGCTATGGCTACACCTTC
.	TRBV5-4	TRBJ2-1	TRBD2	CASSTKLASYNEQFF	TGTGCCAGCAGCACAAAACTAGCGTCCTACAATGAGCAGTTCTTC
.	TRBV24-1	TRBJ2-2	TRBD1	CATSRGQGTGELFF	TGTGCCACCAGCAGGGGGCAGGGGACCGGGGAGCTGTTTTTT
.	TRBV5-4	TRBJ2-3	TRBD2	CASSLLLADFTDTQYF	TGTGCCAGCAGCTTACTCCTAGCGGACTTCACAGATACGCAGTATTTT
.	TRBV7-9	TRBJ1-3	.	CASSQSSGNTIYF	TGTGCCAGCAGCCAGTCCTCTGGAAACACCATATATTTT
.	TRBV3-1/TRBV3-2	TRBJ1-4	.	CASSHTTPGTTNEKLFF	TGTGCCAGCAGCCACACAACACCAGGGACAACTAATGAAAAACTGTTTTTT
.	TRBV5-1	TRBJ2-5	TRBD2	CASSWRLAGPGETQYF	TGCGCCAGCAGCTGGCGACTAGCGGGTCCCGGGGAGACCCAGTACTTC
few	TRBV6-1	TRBJ1-4	.	CASSDRGYAANEKLFF	TGTGCCAGCAGTGACAGAGGATACGCAGCTAATGAAAAACTGTTTTTT
.	TRBV14	TRBJ2-7	TRBD1	CASSQDPAGGYYSYEQYF	TGTGCCAGCAGCCAAGATCCGGCAGGGGGTTATTATTCCTACGAGCAGTACTTC
.	TRBV6-5	TRBJ2-7	.	CASSYSIGDGTYEQYF	TGTGCCAGCAGTTACTCGATCGGGGATGGAACCTACGAGCAGTACTTC
.	TRBV6-5	TRBJ1-6	TRBD1	CASSYSSQGGNSPLHF	TGTGCCAGCAGTTACTCGAGCCAGGGGGGTAATTCACCCCTCCACTTT
.	TRBV21-1	TRBJ2-2	.	CATYIPRDNLTGELFF	TGTGCCACTTACATCCCGAGGGACAACCTCACCGGGGAGCTGTTTTTT